The 25 T cell receptor beta chains below were found in one sample sequenced in a study of blood T cell repertoires in COVID-19. Profiling relied on immunoSEQ multiplex PCR, and the TCRdb table lists in-frame clones only, not all of them. The sample yields under 120,000 clones, less than 85% seen once. Material: peripheral blood. All receptors derive from a man aged 70-80 years with active or convalescent COVID-19.

CDR3 residues: CASSRTGGRADTQYF. DNA of the CDR3: TGTGCCAGCAGTAGAACGGGAGGGCGAGCAGATACGCAGTATTTT. This chain uses TRBV2 with TRBJ2-3; 8 bases align to TRBD2. V was pared by 5 bases and J by 4 bases, with 8 bases of the junction left unmatched. Germline V gene sequence: CDR1 SNHLY, CDR2 FYNNEI. The CDR3 totals 15 residues.

The J gene is TRBJ1-6, the V gene TRBV7-9; 7 bases align to TRBD1. Germline V gives CDR1 SEHNR, CDR2 FQNEAQ (reference sequence). V was pared by 5 bases and J by 7 bases, with 5 bases of the junction left unmatched. The CDR3 covers 14 residues. This CDR3 is CASSRQGSNSPLHF. In nucleotides, the CDR3 is TGTGCCAGCAGCCGACAGGGTAGCAATTCACCCCTCCACTTT.

This sequence joins TRBV5-1 and TRBJ2-7, with D maybe TRBD1 (6 bases). V lost 4 bases and J lost 3, with 8 bases in between. The CDR3 has 12 residues. Germline V lookup: CDR1 SGHRS, CDR2 YFSETQ. The CDR3 spells CASSLGHYEQYF. Written as DNA, the CDR3 is TGCGCCAGCAGCCTGGGACACTACGAGCAGTACTTC.

There are many counts of this clone. The gene calls are TRBV19 and TRBJ2-7, with 11 bases identical to TRBD1. Germline CDR1 and CDR2: LNHDA and SQIVND (reference sequence). The CDR3 totals 14 residues. V gave up 5 bases and J gave up 5 bases; unmatched junction bases: 5. CDR3 DNA: TGTGCCAGTAGTCCCGGGACAGGGGGAGACGAGCAGTACTTC. This gives the protein CASSPGTGGDEQYF.

The chain employs TRBV2 and TRBJ2-3; D is perhaps TRBD2 (6 bases). In germline, CDR1 is SNHLY, CDR2 FYNNEI. The V end lost 7 bases, the J end lost 4 bases, and 12 bases lay between the germline ends. The CDR3 totals 13 residues. The CDR3 DNA sequence: TGTGCCAGCAATCCACCTAGCGCAGATACGCAGTATTTT. Translated: CASNPPSADTQYF.

The CDR3 DNA reads TGTGCCAGCAGTGAAGCGCTGGGACAGGGGAATCAGCCCCAGCATTTT. Translation gives CASSEALGQGNQPQHF. V gene TRBV2 combines with J gene TRBJ1-5; 10 bases are shared with TRBD1. V gave up 0 bases and J gave up 4 bases; unmatched junction bases: 3. Germline CDR1 and CDR2: SNHLY and FYNNEI. This CDR3 has 16 amino acids.

The CDR3 loop reads CASSLRRDREAFF. CDR3 nucleotide sequence: TGTGCCAGCAGTTTAAGGAGGGACAGGGAAGCTTTCTTT. V is TRBV12-3 or TRBV12-4 and J is TRBJ1-1; 8 bases are a match to TRBD1. The trim removed 2 bases at V and 8 bases at J, leaving 4 bases unmatched. The CDR3 has 13 residues.

The chain uses TRBV6-5 and TRBJ1-2; 8 bases agree with TRBD1. V was clipped by 7 bases and J by 8 bases; unmatched bases: 9. The CDR3 has 13 amino acids. CDR1 and CDR2 from the germline V gene are MNHEY and SVGAGI. CDR3 amino acids: CASTRGQGAGYTF. The CDR3 coding sequence is TGTGCCAGCACCCGAGGACAGGGAGCCGGCTACACCTTC.

The V and J genes are TRBV10-3 and TRBJ2-5; 7 nucleotides match TRBD1. CDR1 is ENHRY and CDR2 is SYGVKD in the germline V gene. V lost 5 bases, J lost 5 bases, and 5 bases stayed unmatched. This CDR3 has 13 residues. The CDR3 sequence: CAISMTGRETQYF. The DNA for the CDR3 is TGTGCCATCAGTATGACAGGGCGGGAGACCCAGTACTTC.

This sequence joins TRBV20-1 and TRBJ1-4; the match to TRBD1 covers 9 bases. V dropped 3 bases and J dropped 6; count of bases not matched to a gene: 8. The CDR3 length is 15 residues. Germline-derived CDR1 and CDR2 are DFQATT and SNEGSKA (reference sequence). DNA of the CDR3: TGCAGTGCTAGTCCTGCCGGGACAGGGTATGAAAAACTGTTTTTT. Translated, it gives CSASPAGTGYEKLFF.

V and J are TRBV5-1 and TRBJ1-3; D not resolved. V lost 0 bases and J lost 0, with 10 bases in between. The CDR3 is 16 amino acids. Germline lookup yields CDR1 SGHRS and CDR2 YFSETQ. The CDR3 nucleotides read TGCGCCAGCAGCTTGGCTTCGGGAGCCTCTGGAAACACCATATATTTT. The encoded protein is CASSLASGASGNTIYF.

The V and J genes are TRBV28 and TRBJ2-1; D gene uncertain. This CDR3 is 15 amino acids long. The germline CDR1 and CDR2 sequences are MDHEN and SYDVKM. Trimming removed 7 bases at V and 4 bases at J, with 17 bases between. The CDR3 DNA sequence: TGTGCCAGCACCCCGGGTGGTACTTCTTACAATGAGCAGTTCTTC. This encodes CASTPGGTSYNEQFF. Filled out from reference TRBV28 and TRBJ2-1, the complete variable domain reads DVKVTQSSRYLVKRTGEKVFLECVQDMDHENMFWYRQDPGLGLRLIYFSYDVKMKEKGDIPEGYSVSREKKERFSLILESASTNQTSMYLCASTPGGTSYNEQFFGPGTRLTVL.

V usage is TRBV28 and J usage is TRBJ2-7, with 9 bases that match TRBD1. V shed 6 bases, J shed 0 bases, and the junction held 15 bases outside the gene matches. Germline lookup yields CDR1 MDHEN and CDR2 SYDVKM. The CDR3 runs 18 residues. In nucleotides, the CDR3 is TGTGCCAGCAGGTCGACAATACAGGGGGCACCCGTCTCCTACGAGCAGTACTTC. This translates into CASRSTIQGAPVSYEQYF.

V and J are TRBV6-5 and TRBJ1-2; tentative D call: TRBD1 (5 bases). The germline V gene has CDR1 MNHEY and CDR2 SVGAGI. The CDR3 runs to 13 residues. V lost 8 bases and J lost 4, with 14 bases in between. The chain's CDR3 is CASPSGGAYGYTF. The CDR3 DNA follows: TGTGCCAGCCCCTCGGGGGGTGCCTATGGCTACACCTTC.

In this sample, this clone turned up once. The chain has TRBV29-1 and TRBJ1-4, with 9 bases aligning to TRBD1. The junction had 9 bases not matched to a gene; V was cut back by 7 bases and J by 6 bases. Looked up from germline, CDR1 is SQVTM and CDR2 is ANQGSEA. CDR3 length: 14 residues. DNA for the CDR3: TGCAGCGCCTCCACTGGGACAGGGTATGAAAAACTGTTTTTT. It codes for CSASTGTGYEKLFF.

J is TRBJ1-2 and V is TRBV19; TRBD1 matches 9 bases. Germline assignment: CDR1 LNHDA and CDR2 SQIVND (reference sequence). The CDR3 is 15 residues long. Trimming took 3 bases from V and 5 from J; bases not matched to a gene: 7. This CDR3 reads CASSIGTGMGYGYTF. The CDR3 nucleotides are TGTGCCAGTAGTATCGGGACAGGGATGGGGTATGGCTACACCTTC.

The table lists this clone with a few counts. At the DNA level, this CDR3 is encoded by other sequences in the same sample as well. The rearrangement uses TRBV3-1 (or the pseudogene TRBV3-2) and TRBJ1-6; the D is unclear. CDR3 length: 12 amino acids. CDR1 is LGHDT, CDR2 YNNKEL, per germline (reference sequence). The V and J ends lost 4 bases and 7 bases respectively, with 5 bases between them. DNA for the CDR3: TGTGCCAGCAGCCTCTCCAATTCACCCCTCCACTTT. Encoded protein: CASSLSNSPLHF.

This chain joins TRBV5-5 and TRBJ2-3, with unresolved D. The ends were cut back, 3 bases at V and 0 bases at J, with 5 bases in the middle. CDR1 is SGHKS and CDR2 is YYEKEE in the germline V gene (reference sequence). The CDR3 is 13 amino acids. This CDR3 reads CASSSSSTDTQYF. CDR3 sequence (DNA): TGTGCCAGCAGCTCTAGTAGCACAGATACGCAGTATTTT.

The rearrangement uses TRBV27 and TRBJ2-3, with D possibly matching TRBD2 (6 bases). Germline assignment: CDR1 MNHEY and CDR2 SMNVEV (reference sequence). This CDR3 comprises 15 residues. The germline V and J ends were trimmed by 7 bases and 2 bases, with 16 bases remaining between them. CDR3 in DNA: TGTGCCAGCAATAGGGCTAGCGAGAACACAGATACGCAGTATTTT. This sequence encodes CASNRASENTDTQYF.

The chain has TRBV5-1 and TRBJ1-1, with D maybe TRBD1 (6 bases). This CDR3 has 16 amino acids. CDR1 is SGHRS, CDR2 YFSETQ, per germline. Between the trimmed V and J ends, which lost 4 bases and 4 bases, there was a span of 20 bases. This chain's CDR3 is CASSQSTGPRGTEAFF. Here the CDR3 DNA reads TGCGCCAGCAGCCAGTCGACAGGTCCTAGGGGCACTGAAGCTTTCTTT. Full variable domain (outside the CDR3, taken from reference TRBV5-1 and TRBJ1-1): KAGVTQTPRYLIKTRGQQVTLSCSPISGHRSVSWYQQTPGQGLQFLFEYFSETQRNKGNFPGRFSGRQFSNSRSEMNVSTLELGDSALYLCASSQSTGPRGTEAFFGQGTRLTVV.

The rearrangement uses TRBV7-2 and TRBJ2-7, with D possibly being TRBD2 (5 bases). This CDR3 has 14 amino acids. Trimming cost V 2 bases and J 4 bases, with 12 bases left between them. In germline, CDR1 is SGHTA, CDR2 FQGNSA. The CDR3 sequence is CASSLLGARYEQYF. Written as DNA, the CDR3 is TGTGCCAGCAGCTTACTGGGAGCTCGGTACGAGCAGTACTTC.

The rearrangement joins TRBV5-1 to TRBJ2-7, with 12 positions matching TRBD1. In germline, CDR1 is SGHRS, CDR2 YFSETQ. The CDR3 has 17 residues. J gave up 7 bases and V 2 bases, and 13 bases lay outside the gene matches. The CDR3 DNA is TGCGCCAGCAGCTTCGATCCCCCCGGGACAGGGGGCTGGGAGCAGTACTTC. Its translation is CASSFDPPGTGGWEQYF. Looking up the rest from reference TRBV5-1 and TRBJ2-7 gives the full variable domain: KAGVTQTPRYLIKTRGQQVTLSCSPISGHRSVSWYQQTPGQGLQFLFEYFSETQRNKGNFPGRFSGRQFSNSRSEMNVSTLELGDSALYLCASSFDPPGTGGWEQYFGPGTRLTVT.

This chain joins TRBV5-5 and TRBJ2-7, with D possibly being TRBD2 (5 bases). The CDR3 runs to 12 residues. The germline gives CDR1 SGHKS, CDR2 YYEKEE (reference sequence). V lost 0 bases, J lost 9 bases, and 10 bases lay in between. In DNA form, the CDR3 reads TGTGCCAGCAGCTTGGGGTCAGCGGTGCAGTACTTC. It specifies CASSLGSAVQYF.

The gene calls are TRBV18 and TRBJ2-5; weak D call: TRBD1 (6 bases). Trimming cost V 3 bases and J 4 bases, with 9 bases left between them. CDR1 KGHSH and CDR2 LQKENI come from the germline V gene. CDR3 length: 13 amino acids. The CDR3 coding sequence is TGTGCCAGCTCACCGGGCAGGGGAGAGACCCAGTACTTC. It codes for CASSPGRGETQYF. The full variable domain, completed using reference TRBV18 and TRBJ2-5, is NAGVMQNPRHLVRRRGQEARLRCSPMKGHSHVYWYRQLPEEGLKFMVYLQKENIIDESGMPKERFSAEFPKEGPSILRIQQVVRGDSAAYFCASSPGRGETQYFGPGTRLLVL.

Regarding this clone: Compared with germline, one end of the junction differs, possibly owing to a read error. The rearrangement joins TRBV7-7 to TRBJ1-5; the D gene is possibly TRBD1 (6 bases). The CDR3 runs to 15 residues. The germline V gene has CDR1 SSHAT and CDR2 FNYEAQ (reference sequence). CDR3 DNA: TGTGCTAGCAGCCTTCGGACAGTAGGAGATCAGCCCCAGCATTTT. This encodes CASSLRTVGDQPQHF.